This T cell receptor (beta chain) was documented in a study of OX40 agonist ivuxolimab in advanced cancers. After removal of 5 bases from V and 4 bases from J, the junction contained 10 bases not matched to a gene. Germline CDR1 is GTSNPN and CDR2 is SVGIG (reference sequence). This CDR3 comprises 14 residues. Sequencing used immunoSEQ multiplex PCR; TCRdb keeps in-frame clones, though not all of them. The table shows about 73,000 clones, with around 87% occurring only once. This receptor was obtained from an adult with an advanced solid tumor such as melanoma, head and neck, liver or kidney cancer. The gene calls are TRBV30 and TRBJ2-5; 7 positions match TRBD1. The sequencing used CD4+ or CD8+ T cells sorted from blood, collected in a trial of the OX40 agonist ivuxolimab. In nucleotides, the CDR3 is TGTGCCTGGGGGACAGCTAGATCTGGAGAGACCCAGTACTTC. It codes for CAWGTARSGETQYF. The variable domain in full, with the rest retrieved from reference TRBV30 and TRBJ2-5, is SQTIHQWPATLVQPVGSPLSLECTVEGTSNPNLYWYRQAAGRGLQLLFYSVGIGQISSEVPQNLSASRPQDRQFILSSKKLLLSDSGFYLCAWGTARSGETQYFGPGTRLLVL.